Listed below are T cell receptor beta chains from one sample, sequenced in a study of cytomegalovirus exposure and HLA in healthy donors. Produced via immunoSEQ multiplex PCR; TCRdb's table is partial and in-frame only. The repertoire holds fewer than 250,000 clones, with more than 75% as singletons. Sequenced sample: PBMCs. Every receptor here comes from a woman between 18 and 29 years old in good health and CMV-seronegative. Each CDR3 is given with its conserved first and last residue. A D gene is named only where the DNA matches it firmly. The size field is filled for only some rows; it gives once, few, many or a size class.

cdr3_aa cdr3_nt j_call v_call clone_size d_call
CASSGGGGIAEAFF TGTGCCAGCAGTGGGGGAGGGGGGATCGCTGAAGCTTTCTTT TRBJ1-1 TRBV2 - -
CASSLRGLNEQFF TGTGCCAGCAGCCTCAGGGGGTTGAATGAGCAGTTCTTC TRBJ2-1 TRBV4-2 - TRBD1
CASSLTLEAFF TGTGCCAGCAGCCTAACCCTAGAAGCTTTCTTT TRBJ1-1 TRBV7-9 - -
CASSRGTGGYNEQFF TGTGCCAGCAGTAGGGGGACAGGGGGATACAATGAGCAGTTCTTC TRBJ2-1 TRBV6-1 - TRBD1
CASSLSGRQGLGPQHF TGTGCCAGCAGCCTCTCGGGACGACAGGGCCTGGGGCCCCAGCATTTT TRBJ1-5 TRBV7-8 - TRBD1
CASRTGHGDTEAFF TGTGCCAGCAGGACAGGCCATGGGGACACTGAAGCTTTCTTT TRBJ1-1 TRBV2 few -
CASSEEGWSRKADTQYF TGTGCCAGCAGTGAAGAAGGATGGAGTAGGAAGGCAGATACGCAGTATTTT TRBJ2-3 TRBV6-1 - -
CASSSRGTYGYTF TGTGCCAGCAGCAGTCGGGGAACCTATGGCTACACCTTC TRBJ1-2 TRBV9 - -
CASSQYPAGVTGELFF TGTGCCAGCAGCCAGTATCCAGCGGGAGTCACCGGGGAGCTGTTTTTT TRBJ2-2 TRBV14 - TRBD2
CASSSGLAGGIVQFF TGTGCCAGCAGCTCCGGACTAGCGGGGGGGATCGTACAGTTCTTC TRBJ2-1 TRBV5-8 - TRBD2
CASSLAGGSNQPQHF TGTGCCAGCAGCTTGGCCGGGGGTAGCAATCAGCCCCAGCATTTT TRBJ1-5 TRBV5-4 once -
CASGKQGVYEQYF TGTGCCAGCGGTAAACAGGGGGTCTACGAGCAGTACTTC TRBJ2-7 TRBV5-6 - TRBD1
CASSEAGQDQPQHF TGTGCCAGCAGTGAGGCAGGGCAAGATCAGCCCCAGCATTTT TRBJ1-5 TRBV6-1 - -
CASSPGQAGANVLTF TGTGCCAGCAGCCCGGGACAGGCTGGGGCCAACGTCCTGACTTTC TRBJ2-6 TRBV9 - TRBD1
CASSPDRGNQPQHF TGCGCCAGCAGCCCGGACAGGGGTAATCAGCCCCAGCATTTT TRBJ1-5 TRBV5-1 - TRBD1
CASSSSGGHNYGYTF TGTGCCAGCAGCTCTTCGGGGGGGCACAACTATGGCTACACCTTC TRBJ1-2 TRBV7-2 - -
CASSPDHRDPEAFF TGCGCCAGCAGCCCCGACCACAGGGACCCTGAAGCTTTCTTT TRBJ1-1 TRBV5-1 - -
CASSQDIANLGGETQYF TGTGCCAGCAGCCAAGACATAGCGAACCTAGGAGGAGAGACCCAGTACTTC TRBJ2-5 TRBV4-2 - -